The 28 T cell receptor beta chains in this list originate from one sample, sequenced in a study of T cell responses to AZD1222 COVID-19 vaccine. TCRdb's table, derived via immunoSEQ multiplex PCR, lists solely in-frame clones and lacks some. The sample has roughly 99,000 clones, 75% to 95% seen once; the top ten hold 5% to 7.5%. This sample comprised peripheral blood, obtained 28 days after the second AZD1222 dose. The receptors derive from an adult who received the AZD1222 COVID-19 vaccine.

J is TRBJ1-1 and V is TRBV19, with D uncertain. The CDR3 is 14 residues long. Germline lookup yields CDR1 LNHDA and CDR2 SQIVND (reference sequence). With 3 bases removed from V and 1 base from J, the gap between germline ends came to 9 bases. The CDR3: CASSIKDGNTEAFF. For the CDR3, the DNA is TGTGCCAGTAGTATTAAGGACGGGAACACTGAAGCTTTCTTT. Together with reference TRBV19 and TRBJ1-1, the CDR3 gives the full variable domain: DGGITQSPKYLFRKEGQNVTLSCEQNLNHDAMYWYRQDPGQGLRLIYYSQIVNDFQKGDIAEGYSVSREKKESFPLTVTSAQKNPTAFYLCASSIKDGNTEAFFGQGTRLTVV.

The chain has TRBV7-8 and TRBJ2-7; possible D gene TRBD1, 7 bases. V dropped 1 base and J dropped 4 bases, with 17 bases sitting between them. CDR3 size: 16 residues. The germline gives CDR1 SGHVS, CDR2 FQNEAQ. CDR3 sequence reads: CASSLGAEGAMYEQYF. For the CDR3, the DNA is TGTGCCAGCAGCTTAGGAGCGGAGGGGGCCATGTACGAGCAGTACTTC.

V gene TRBV27 combines with J gene TRBJ1-3; D call uncertain. CDR1 is MNHEY, CDR2 SMNVEV, per germline (reference sequence). The CDR3 has 14 amino acids. Trimming removed 5 bases from V and 0 bases from J, with 8 bases in between. The CDR3 is CASSPGLSGNTIYF. Written as DNA, the CDR3 is TGTGCCAGCAGTCCTGGGCTCTCTGGAAACACCATATATTTT.

V gene TRBV6-5 combines with J gene TRBJ2-3; possible D gene TRBD2, 6 bases. CDR3 length equals 15 residues. V lost 7 bases and J 2 bases, leaving 16 bases between the germline ends. Germline loops: CDR1 MNHEY, CDR2 SVGAGI. CDR3 nucleotide sequence: TGTGCCAGCAACCCGGGGGAAGGGGACACAGATACGCAGTATTTT. This translates into CASNPGEGDTDTQYF.

The CDR3 sequence: CASRKGQLDQPQHF. The DNA for the CDR3 is TGTGCCAGCAGGAAGGGACAGTTGGATCAGCCCCAGCATTTT. The genes are TRBV6-5 and TRBJ1-5, with TRBD1 identical over 7 bases. The CDR3 covers 14 residues. In germline, CDR1 is MNHEY, CDR2 SVGAGI. The trim removed 6 bases at V and 5 bases at J, leaving 7 bases unmatched.

V usage is TRBV5-1 and J usage is TRBJ1-2; D unresolved. V was trimmed by 0 bases and J by 4 bases, leaving 16 bases between them. The CDR3 contains 16 residues. The germline CDR1 and CDR2 sequences are SGHRS and YFSETQ. CDR3 residues: CASSLAEQVATYGYTF. In nucleotides, the CDR3 is TGCGCCAGCAGCTTGGCCGAGCAGGTGGCCACCTATGGCTACACCTTC.

This chain connects TRBV10-2 to TRBJ1-1; maybe TRBD1 (6 bases). CDR3 length: 13 residues. Germline assignment: CDR1 WSHSY and CDR2 SAAADI. Trimming took 6 bases from V and 0 from J, leaving 8 bases between them. The CDR3 DNA reads TGCGCCAGCAGGACAGGTATGAACACTGAAGCTTTCTTT. Translation: CASRTGMNTEAFF.

This clone was seen a handful of times. J is TRBJ2-5 and V is TRBV11-2, with 8 bases matching TRBD2. Germline V gene lookup returns CDR1 SGHAT and CDR2 FQNNGV. After removal of 5 bases from V and 5 bases from J, the junction contained 10 bases not matched to a gene. The CDR3 totals 15 residues. CDR3 sequence (DNA): TGTGCCAGCAGCCGTCAAGCGGGCGGGGGGGAGACCCAGTACTTC. It specifies CASSRQAGGGETQYF.

The rearrangement links TRBV27 to TRBJ1-5; D perhaps matches TRBD1 (6 bases). The CDR3 covers 17 residues. Germline CDR1 MNHEY, CDR2 SMNVEV (reference sequence). V was clipped by 1 base and J by 0 bases, with 13 bases between them. The DNA of the CDR3 is TGTGCCAGCAGTTTATTAGGGGGGGCCCTTAGCAATCAGCCCCAGCATTTT. Translating it yields CASSLLGGALSNQPQHF.

The genes are TRBV11-2 and TRBJ2-7; perhaps TRBD1 as D (5 bases). The V gene's germline CDR1 is SGHAT and CDR2 FQNNGV. V shed 6 bases and J shed 6 bases, with 9 bases lying between them. There are 11 residues in the CDR3. The CDR3 DNA reads TGTGCCAGCAGTCCAGGGATCGAGCAGTACTTC. Its protein product is CASSPGIEQYF. Full variable domain (missing parts from reference TRBV11-2 and TRBJ2-7): EAGVAQSPRYKIIEKRQSVAFWCNPISGHATLYWYQQILGQGPKLLIQFQNNGVVDDSQLPKDRFSAERLKGVDSTLKIQPAKLEDSAVYLCASSPGIEQYFGPGTRLTVT.

There are a few counts of this clone. This rearrangement joins TRBV19 to TRBJ1-5; the match to TRBD1 covers 7 bases. This CDR3 contains 16 residues. The germline V gene has CDR1 LNHDA and CDR2 SQIVND (reference sequence). J was trimmed by 3 bases and V by 5 bases; bases with no gene match: 10. CDR3 in DNA: TGTGCCAGTAGTCTCCGGACAGGACGACCCAATCAGCCCCAGCATTTT. Protein: CASSLRTGRPNQPQHF.

This chain uses TRBV5-8 with TRBJ2-5, with TRBD2 matching 12 bases. Germline loops: CDR1 SGHTS, CDR2 YDEGEE. This CDR3 is built from 16 residues. Trimming cost V 4 bases and J 2 bases; bases outside gene matches: 6. The CDR3 protein is CASSTRTSGIQETQYF. CDR3 bases: TGTGCCAGCAGCACCCGGACTAGCGGGATTCAAGAGACCCAGTACTTC.

This chain uses TRBV3-1 (or the pseudogene TRBV3-2) with TRBJ2-1; 8 bases align to TRBD2. The CDR3 spans 16 residues. From germline, CDR1 is LGHDT and CDR2 YNNKEL (reference sequence). The J segment lost 6 bases and the V segment lost 5 bases, leaving 12 bases of the junction unmatched. The DNA of the CDR3 is TGTGCCAGCAGCGCCCCCCTGAGCGGGAGAGGCAATGAGCAGTTCTTC. Its protein product is CASSAPLSGRGNEQFF.

This chain uses TRBV27 with TRBJ1-3; D is ambiguous. This CDR3 comprises 13 residues. From germline, CDR1 is MNHEY and CDR2 SMNVEV (reference sequence). Trimming cost V 6 bases and J 0 bases, with 6 bases left between them. CDR3 in amino acids: CASRGLSGNTIYF. DNA of the CDR3: TGTGCCAGCAGAGGCCTCTCTGGAAACACCATATATTTT.

V usage is TRBV14 and J usage is TRBJ2-7; 8 bases map to TRBD2. The germline gives CDR1 SGHDN, CDR2 FVKESK. The junction had 9 bases not matched to a gene; V was cut back by 0 bases and J by 2 bases. The CDR3 has 17 amino acids. CDR3 DNA sequence: TGTGCCAGCAGCCAAGACTCTACTAGCGGTTATACCTACGAGCAGTACTTC. Its translation: CASSQDSTSGYTYEQYF. Full variable domain (rest looked up from reference TRBV14 and TRBJ2-7): EAGVTQFPSHSVIEKGQTVTLRCDPISGHDNLYWYRRVMGKEIKFLLHFVKESKQDESGMPNNRFLAERTGGTYSTLKVQPAELEDSGVYFCASSQDSTSGYTYEQYFGPGTRLTVT.

V gene TRBV14 combines with J gene TRBJ2-2; no firm D call. The CDR3 spans 13 residues. CDR1 and CDR2 (germline): SGHDN, FVKESK. Trimming stripped 1 base from V and 7 bases from J, with 7 bases between. This CDR3 is CASSQGSVGELFF. The CDR3 bases are TGTGCCAGCAGCCAAGGATCGGTCGGGGAGCTGTTTTTT.

V is TRBV18 and J is TRBJ2-5; D is possibly TRBD1 (6 bases). In germline, CDR1 is KGHSH, CDR2 LQKENI. V was trimmed by 2 bases and J by 1 base, leaving 8 bases between them. The CDR3 is 14 amino acids. CDR3 amino acids: CASSPRTVQETQYF. CDR3 bases: TGTGCCAGCTCACCAAGGACAGTCCAAGAGACCCAGTACTTC.

The chain joins TRBV5-4 to TRBJ2-1; D unclear. Trimming cost V 4 bases and J 8 bases, with 13 bases left between them. Germline CDR1 SGHNT, CDR2 YYREEE (reference sequence). CDR3 size: 13 residues. The CDR3 DNA sequence: TGTGCCAGCAGCCATAATTCTCCCCATGAGCAGTTCTTC. Translation: CASSHNSPHEQFF.

V gene TRBV14 combines with J gene TRBJ2-1; TRBD1 aligns across 7 bases. The CDR3 totals 14 residues. J lost 8 bases, V lost 2 bases, and 6 bases had no gene match. From germline, CDR1 is SGHDN and CDR2 FVKESK. CDR3 in DNA: TGTGCCAGCAGCCAAAACAGGGGTTTCGATGAGCAGTTCTTC. Translation: CASSQNRGFDEQFF.

The chain couples TRBV4-1 to TRBJ2-7; 9 bases align to TRBD1. The J segment lost 2 bases and the V segment lost 2 bases, leaving 7 bases of the junction unmatched. Germline V gene lookup returns CDR1 MGHRA and CDR2 YSYEKL. The length of the CDR3 is 16 residues. The CDR3 region has the DNA TGCGCCAGCAGCCAATCAAAAGGACAGGGGCCCTACGAGCAGTACTTC. It translates to CASSQSKGQGPYEQYF.

This clone was recorded once. This chain uses TRBV19 with TRBJ1-2; the match to TRBD1 covers 7 bases. V shed 4 bases, J shed 4 bases, and the junction held 9 bases outside the gene matches. Looked up from germline, CDR1 is LNHDA and CDR2 is SQIVND (reference sequence). This CDR3 spans 15 amino acids. The CDR3 loop reads CASSTTSSGGYGYTF. In DNA form, the CDR3 reads TGTGCCAGTAGTACGACTTCGTCAGGGGGCTATGGCTACACCTTC. Drawing the rest from reference TRBV19 and TRBJ1-2, the complete variable domain is DGGITQSPKYLFRKEGQNVTLSCEQNLNHDAMYWYRQDPGQGLRLIYYSQIVNDFQKGDIAEGYSVSREKKESFPLTVTSAQKNPTAFYLCASSTTSSGGYGYTFGSGTRLTVV.

The gene calls are TRBV6-5 and TRBJ2-4; D ambiguous. Trimming pared 0 bases from V and 7 bases from J, leaving 7 bases between. Per germline, CDR1 MNHEY and CDR2 SVGAGI. This CDR3 spans 13 amino acids. CDR3 nucleotide sequence: TGTGCCAGCAGTTACTCGGGTGGGAACATTCAGTACTTC. Residues: CASSYSGGNIQYF.

The chain carries TRBV28 and TRBJ1-1, with 9 bases that match TRBD1. This CDR3 comprises 15 residues. Germline assignment: CDR1 MDHEN and CDR2 SYDVKM. V was pared by 4 bases and J by 2 bases, with 5 bases of the junction left unmatched. CDR3 in amino acids: CASSSGQGYNTEAFF. The CDR3 DNA reads TGTGCCAGCAGTTCCGGACAGGGGTACAACACTGAAGCTTTCTTT.

This chain uses TRBV7-2 with TRBJ2-2; D is uncertain. Germline-derived CDR1 and CDR2 are SGHTA and FQGNSA. The CDR3 length is 12 residues. V shed 5 bases and J shed 4 bases, with 5 bases lying between them. CDR3 nucleotide sequence: TGTGCCAGCAGCCCAACCACCGGGGAGCTGTTTTTT. Its translation is CASSPTTGELFF.

This chain links TRBV30 with TRBJ1-4; D call uncertain. CDR3 length: 16 residues. Trimming cost V 0 bases and J 5 bases, with 16 bases left between them. Per the germline V gene, CDR1 is GTSNPN and CDR2 is SVGIG (reference sequence). The CDR3 loop is CAWSVAGKKWNEKLFF. CDR3 bases: TGTGCCTGGAGTGTTGCCGGGAAAAAGTGGAATGAAAAACTGTTTTTT.

The chain recombines TRBV6-8 with TRBJ1-3, with D uncertain. Per germline, CDR1 MNHGY and CDR2 SAAAGT. Between the trimmed V and J ends, which lost 6 bases and 8 bases, there was a span of 11 bases. The CDR3 is 12 amino acids. The chain's CDR3 is CASRVTRDTIYF. Written as DNA, the CDR3 is TGTGCCAGCAGGGTCACTCGGGACACCATATATTTT.

The chain combines TRBV5-5 with TRBJ1-2; 12 bases match TRBD1. The germline V gene encodes CDR1 SGHKS and CDR2 YYEKEE (reference sequence). V trimming: 5 bases; J trimming: 2 bases; junction bases outside the gene matches: 4. CDR3 length: 15 residues. CDR3 loop: CASSSGTGGNYGYTF. The CDR3 nucleotides read TGTGCCAGCAGTTCCGGGACAGGGGGCAACTATGGCTACACCTTC.

This clone is a singleton in its sample. The chain employs TRBV11-3 and TRBJ2-3; unclear D gene. Deletions cut 1 base from V and 6 bases from J, with 11 bases between. In germline, CDR1 is SGHNT, CDR2 YENEEA. This CDR3 spans 14 amino acids. CDR3 in DNA: TGTGCCAGCAGCTTAGGTGGCCTAGGGGATACGCAGTATTTT. This gives the protein CASSLGGLGDTQYF.